This T cell receptor beta chain is drawn from a study of cytomegalovirus exposure and HLA in healthy donors. Overall study context: Earlier work reported 117 million unique TCR beta sequences from about 170 million T cells. Study-wide results and caveats: Later on, a genetic analysis was performed. It linked a missense variant in DCLRE1C with V- and J-gene trimming of TCR beta. In a later analysis, HLA-associated beta chains showed higher expansion and lower generation probabilities than comparable chains.

Amplification used 60 Vbeta primers and 13 Jbeta primers. The repertoire was sequenced with immunoSEQ multiplex PCR; TCRdb's copy has only in-frame clones and lacks some. Here the sample spans about 89,000 clones, around 86% being singletons. Points on this clone: No antigen is known for it.

Donors in the study were healthy people who gave bone marrow. Germline V gene data show CDR1 as LNHDA and CDR2 as SQIVND (reference sequence). CDR3 length: 17 amino acids. Trimming took 4 bases from V and 8 from J; bases not matched to a gene: 12. This chain uses TRBV19 with TRBJ2-7; 15 bases are a match to TRBD2. The sample taken for sequencing was PBMCs. The TCR originated in a man between 25 and 39 years old in good health and CMV-seropositive. CDR3 loop: CASSSPGLAGGPGKQYF. The DNA for the CDR3 is TGTGCCAGTAGTAGCCCGGGACTAGCGGGAGGCCCGGGCAAGCAGTACTTC.